This section outlines one T cell receptor beta chain sequence together with its context. Its specificity is not known. The CDR3 is 13 amino acids. The ends were cut back, 5 bases at V and 4 bases at J, with 10 bases in the middle. The germline V gene encodes CDR1 SGHTA and CDR2 FQGNSA. Some clones are missing from TCRdb's copy, which holds only in-frame ones; the method was immunoSEQ multiplex PCR. The profile shows over 25,000 clones, around 90% of them singletons. This sample is drawn from a study of neoadjuvant nivolumab and ipilimumab in lung cancer. Study-level information: The combination arm added day-1 ipilimumab 1 mg/kg to nivolumab 3 mg/kg on days 1, 15, 29. Study-level results: Pretherapy blood TCR richness correlated positively with resected tumor richness. From pretherapy to surgery, tumor richness and clonality rose with dual therapy. TCR richness and clonality were higher in tumors than adjacent uninvolved lung.

The TCR was taken from an adult with non-small cell lung cancer. The chain uses TRBV7-2 and TRBJ2-3; D call uncertain. Material: peripheral blood, obtained after neoadjuvant nivolumab, alone or with ipilimumab, at or shortly before surgery. The CDR3 DNA follows: TGTGCCAGCAGCCCCGACCTCTCAGATACGCAGTATTTT. Amino acid sequence: CASSPDLSDTQYF.